This section outlines one TCR beta chain sequence together with its context. Its antigen is unknown. Base qualities are not at hand, and no much larger clone is one base apart. TCRbeta CDR3 regions were amplified from genomic DNA by means of the immunoSEQ Assay, a bias-controlled multiplex PCR. Processing in the source paper ran as follows. Nucleated cell counts per sample were estimated from amplification of reference gene primers within the assay. To quantify the absolute abundance of each unique TCRbeta CDR3 rearrangement, sequence reads were collapsed and filtered. For each sample, productive Simpson clonality was calculated as the square root of Simpson's diversity index over productive rearrangements. In its TCRdb copy, this immuneACCESS table keeps in-frame sequences only and misses some clones. Where compared with another copy, unresolved V genes explain less than half of these, and the others have no known cause. Clone size and V and J calls were adopted from that table, with D and trimming inferred from the DNA. In all, the sample holds 200,000 to 300,000 clones, and 83% of those were seen once. Less than 6.5% of the sample is taken by the ten largest.

The collaborating institutions used their own protocols to collect whole blood in K2EDTA tubes. For TCRbeta analysis, collaborators shipped samples in one of three forms: frozen whole blood, isolated PBMCs, or DNA extracted from either of those sample types. The source of the sample is a study of blood T cell repertoires in COVID-19 (dated by TCRdb to the early 2020s). Regarding the research as a whole: Samples from collaborators originated in the United States, Italy and Spain and spanned both the acute and convalescent phases of COVID-19. Subjects who had been exposed to COVID-19, were actively infected with it, or had recovered from it provided the deeply sampled blood TCRbeta repertoires that made up the dataset. The repertoires were made available in a free public database intended to serve as a resource for research on the immune response to SARS-CoV-2. The prospective study material was composed of cDNA or gDNA derived from T cells, B-cell-depleted T cells, or PBMCs. Samples came from the ongoing ImmuneRACE study (first 160 participants) plus 1,254 subjects from 6 global collaborators. Sample metadata almost always included a de-identified subject ID, COVID-19 status, age in years and sex. Where available, HLA class I and class II types were obtained from metadata supplied by the sample provider rather than from assay-based typing. Here is what the overall study found, with its caveats: The quantity of clinical and demographic metadata differed by source and by participant and was supplied without curation.

Trimming takes 4 bases from V and 4 bases from J, and the germline ends sit 15 bases apart. CDR1 and CDR2 were assigned from the germline V gene (reference sequence) as SGHKS and YYEKEE. Including the terminal cysteine and phenylalanine, the CDR3 comprises 15 residues. The kept DNA is CDR3 alone, 45 bases in frame from the first base. The chain couples TRBV5-5 to TRBJ1-5, with no confident D gene call. The sequenced sample was peripheral blood. The TCR comes from a human donor in a cohort sampled during active COVID-19. The nucleotides are TGTGCCAGCAGCCCCCACGGGAGGGAGAATCAGCCCCAGCATTTT. This codes for CASSPHGRENQPQHF.